The T cell receptor (beta chain) described here comes from a study of T cell responses to AZD1222 COVID-19 vaccine. Whole-study results and caveats: Spike-specific TCR breadth and depth were elevated following two AZD1222 doses.

This CDR3 has 16 amino acids. Germline CDR1 and CDR2: SGHVS and FNYEAQ. The junction had 5 bases not matched to a gene; V was cut back by 4 bases and J by 7 bases. This clone appeared a single time. Its antigen is unidentified. Assay: immunoSEQ multiplex PCR; the TCRdb copy retains only in-frame clones and omits some. The sample comprises 200,000 to 250,000 clones, roughly 91% of which are singletons, and about 1% rests with the top ten. This sequence joins TRBV7-6 and TRBJ1-6, with 12 bases fitting TRBD1. The specimen comprised peripheral blood, sampled on day 0 of MenACWY control vaccination. This receptor was obtained from an adult in good health. For the CDR3, the DNA is TGTGCCAGCAGCTCGGGACAGGGGGCTGGCAATTCACCCCTCCACTTT. As protein: CASSSGQGAGNSPLHF. Using reference TRBV7-6 and TRBJ1-6 for the parts outside the CDR3, the full variable domain is GAGVSQSPRYKVTKRGQDVALRCDPISGHVSLYWYRQALGQGPEFLTYFNYEAQQDKSGLPNDRFSAERPEGSISTLTIQRTEQRDSAMYRCASSSGQGAGNSPLHFGNGTRLTVT.